What follows describes a single T cell receptor (beta chain). Data came from immunoSEQ multiplex PCR; TCRdb stores just in-frame clones and leaves some out. Counted here are about 160,000 clones, approximately 75% occurring once; the ten biggest clones make up 9.5% to 13%. The sample comes from a study of blood T cell repertoires in COVID-19. The overall study: Italy, Spain and the United States were the sources of the convalescent and acute COVID-19 samples.

Trimming removed 10 bases from V and 7 bases from J, with 15 bases in between. The CDR3 has 12 residues. Per the germline V gene, CDR1 is KGHDR and CDR2 is SFDVKD. The sequenced sample consisted of peripheral blood. This sequence originates from a human donor in a cohort sampled during active COVID-19. The V gene is TRBV24-1, the J gene TRBJ2-5, with D perhaps TRBD2 (6 bases). CDR3 loop: CATRGGPGTQYF. The DNA for the CDR3 is TGTGCCACTCGGGGAGGTCCGGGGACCCAGTACTTC.